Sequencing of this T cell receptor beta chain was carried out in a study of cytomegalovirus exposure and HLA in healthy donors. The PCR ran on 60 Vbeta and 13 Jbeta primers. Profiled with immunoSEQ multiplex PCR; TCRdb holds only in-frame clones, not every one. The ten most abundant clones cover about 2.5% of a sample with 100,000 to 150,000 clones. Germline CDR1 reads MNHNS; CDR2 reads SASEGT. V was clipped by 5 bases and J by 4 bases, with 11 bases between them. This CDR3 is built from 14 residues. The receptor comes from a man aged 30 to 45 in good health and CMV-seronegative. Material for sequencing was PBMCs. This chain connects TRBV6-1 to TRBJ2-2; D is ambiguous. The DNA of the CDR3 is TGTGCCAGCAGTACCCCTACCCCCACCGGGGAGCTGTTTTTT. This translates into CASSTPTPTGELFF.